This note documents a single TCR beta chain sequence. Its antigen remains undetermined. Base quality data are lacking; no much larger clone is found one base away. TCRbeta CDR3 regions were amplified from genomic DNA by means of the immunoSEQ Assay, a bias-controlled multiplex PCR. In the paper's pipeline: Within the assay, amplification of reference gene primers was used to estimate how many nucleated cells each sample contained. To quantify the absolute abundance of each unique TCRbeta CDR3 rearrangement, sequence reads were collapsed and filtered. Productive Simpson clonality was computed per sample as the square root of Simpson's diversity index over productive rearrangements. TCRdb provides this immuneACCESS table in a form limited to in-frame rearrangements. Some clones are lacking; in checked studies, under half of them reflect an unresolved V gene, and why the rest are absent is not known. V, J and clone size derive from that table, while D and trimming were established from the DNA sequence. The sample table contains 400,000 to 500,000 clones; only one count was recorded for approximately 90% of them. Less than 1.5% of the sample is in the top ten clones.

CDR1 and CDR2 are read off the germline V gene as KGHSH and LQKENI. The CDR3, cysteine through phenylalanine, is 15 amino acids long. The only DNA kept is the CDR3, 45 bases in frame from the first base. Unmatched junction bases come to 4, with V trimmed by 3 bases and J by 4 bases. This entry belongs to a study of blood T cell repertoires in COVID-19 (dated by TCRdb to the early 2020s). Broadly, across the study: The collaborator samples originated in the United States, Italy and Spain and spanned the acute and convalescent phases of COVID-19. The prospective study material was composed of cDNA or gDNA derived from T cells, B-cell-depleted T cells, or PBMCs. Subjects who had been exposed to COVID-19, were actively infected with it, or had recovered from it provided the deeply sampled blood TCRbeta repertoires that made up the dataset. The repertoires were released in a freely available public database meant as a resource for research on the immune response to SARS-CoV-2. The samples were drawn from two sources: the first 160 participants of the ongoing ImmuneRACE study, and 1,254 subjects contributed by 6 global collaborators. A de-identified subject ID, COVID-19 status, age in years and sex were almost always included in the sample metadata. Where available, HLA class I and class II types were taken from metadata supplied by the sample provider and were not determined by assay-based typing.

Results the study describes overall, beyond this receptor: How much clinical and demographic metadata was included differed by source and by participant, and the metadata was provided uncurated.

Participants in the prospective study were aged roughly 18 to 100 years, lived in 20 to 30 United States geographic areas, and enrolled through a virtual design. In the prospective study, cohorts were assigned on the basis of participant-reported clinical history obtained from a screening survey and a study questionnaire. A participant counted as exposed if, within 2 weeks of entering the study, that participant had been in contact with someone who had a PCR-confirmed or clinician-diagnosed COVID-19 case. In the prospective study, whole blood, serum and a nasopharyngeal or oropharyngeal swab were collected from each participant by mobile phlebotomists. Participants in the prospective study had the option to provide additional blood draws and questionnaires over a roughly 2-month period. Before DNA extraction, blood samples from the prospective study were shipped at room temperature or frozen.

The chain couples TRBV18 to TRBJ2-2; 8 nucleotides in the junction match TRBD1. This TCR was recovered from a woman aged 18-29 years who had been exposed to COVID-19. Input material: PBMCs or T cells enriched from blood (not recorded which). The nucleotides read TGTGCCAGCTCACCCGGCAGGGGGCTCACCGGGGAGCTGTTTTTT. This is translated as CASSPGRGLTGELFF. The reference TRBV18 and TRBJ2-2 proteins fill in what lies around the CDR3, so the full variable domain reads NAGVMQNPRHLVRRRGQEARLRCSPMKGHSHVYWYRQLPEEGLKFMVYLQKENIIDESGMPKERFSAEFPKEGPSILRIQQVVRGDSAAYFCASSPGRGLTGELFFGEGSRLTVL.